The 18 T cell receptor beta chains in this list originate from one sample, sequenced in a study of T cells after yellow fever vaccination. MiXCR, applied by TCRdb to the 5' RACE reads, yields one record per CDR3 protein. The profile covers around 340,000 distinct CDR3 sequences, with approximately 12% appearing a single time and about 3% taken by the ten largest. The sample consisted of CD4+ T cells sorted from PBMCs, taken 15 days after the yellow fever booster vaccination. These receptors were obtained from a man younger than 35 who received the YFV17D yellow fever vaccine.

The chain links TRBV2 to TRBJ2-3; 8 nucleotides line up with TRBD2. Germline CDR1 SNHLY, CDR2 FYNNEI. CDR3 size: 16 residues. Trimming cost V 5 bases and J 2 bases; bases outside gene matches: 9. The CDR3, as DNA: TGTGCCAGCAGTCGCGTGACTAGCGCGAACACAGATACGCAGTATTTT. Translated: CASSRVTSANTDTQYF.

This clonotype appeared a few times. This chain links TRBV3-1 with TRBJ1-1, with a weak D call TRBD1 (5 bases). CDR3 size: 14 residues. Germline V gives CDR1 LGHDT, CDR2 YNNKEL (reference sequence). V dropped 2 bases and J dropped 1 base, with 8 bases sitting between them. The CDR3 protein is CASSQPGQNTEAFF. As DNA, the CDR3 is TGTGCCAGCAGCCAACCAGGGCAGAACACTGAAGCTTTCTTT.

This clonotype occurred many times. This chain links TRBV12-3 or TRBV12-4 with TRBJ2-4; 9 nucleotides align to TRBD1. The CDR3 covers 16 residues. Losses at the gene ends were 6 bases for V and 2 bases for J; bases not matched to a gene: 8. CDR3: CASRPGTGSPKNIQYF. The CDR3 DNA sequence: TGTGCCAGCAGACCCGGGACAGGGAGTCCCAAAAACATTCAGTACTTC.

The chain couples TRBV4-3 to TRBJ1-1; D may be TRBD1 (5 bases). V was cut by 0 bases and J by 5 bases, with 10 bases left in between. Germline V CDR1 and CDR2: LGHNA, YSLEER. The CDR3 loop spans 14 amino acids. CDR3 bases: TGCGCCAGCAGCCAAGATGTGCCAGGGACTGAAGCTTTCTTT. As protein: CASSQDVPGTEAFF.

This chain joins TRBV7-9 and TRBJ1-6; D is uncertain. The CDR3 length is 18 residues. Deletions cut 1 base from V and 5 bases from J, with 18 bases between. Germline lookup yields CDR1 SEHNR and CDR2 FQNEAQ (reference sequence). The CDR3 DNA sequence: TGTGCCAGCAGCTTAGGCCCAGGCGCATTGGCCGATAATTCACCCCTCCACTTT. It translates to CASSLGPGALADNSPLHF.

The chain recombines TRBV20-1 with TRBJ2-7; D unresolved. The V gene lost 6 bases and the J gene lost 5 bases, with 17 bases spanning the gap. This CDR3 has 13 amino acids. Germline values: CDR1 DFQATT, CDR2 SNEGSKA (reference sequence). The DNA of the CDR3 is TGCAGTGCCCGGGCCGGTCAAAGGGACGAGCAGTACTTC. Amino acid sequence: CSARAGQRDEQYF.

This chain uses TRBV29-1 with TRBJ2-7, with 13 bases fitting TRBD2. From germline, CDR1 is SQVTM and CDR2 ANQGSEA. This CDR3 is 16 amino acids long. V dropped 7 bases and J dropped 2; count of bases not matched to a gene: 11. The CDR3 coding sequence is TGCAGCGACCGGACTAGCGGGGGATACGGGACCTACGAGCAGTACGTC. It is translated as CSDRTSGGYGTYEQYV.

Here the CDR3 reads CSAGGARREQFF. The CDR3 region has the DNA TGCAGTGCGGGCGGGGCCCGGAGGGAGCAGTTCTTC. This sequence joins TRBV20-1 and TRBJ2-1; a weak D match, TRBD2 (6 bases). The CDR3 has 12 amino acids. V was shortened by 6 bases and J by 10 bases, with 16 bases between the two germline ends. Germline V gives CDR1 DFQATT, CDR2 SNEGSKA (reference sequence).

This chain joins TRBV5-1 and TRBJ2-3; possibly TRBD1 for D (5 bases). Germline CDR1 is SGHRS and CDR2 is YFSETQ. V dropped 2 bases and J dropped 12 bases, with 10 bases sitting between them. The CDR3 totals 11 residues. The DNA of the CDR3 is TGCGCCAGCAGCTTTGACCGGACACAGTATTTT. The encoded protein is CASSFDRTQYF.

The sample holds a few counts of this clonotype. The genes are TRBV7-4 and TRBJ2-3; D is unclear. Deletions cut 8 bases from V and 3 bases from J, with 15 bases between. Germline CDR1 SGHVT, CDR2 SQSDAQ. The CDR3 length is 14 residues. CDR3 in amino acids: CASGKFVSTDTQYF. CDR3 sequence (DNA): TGTGCCAGCGGGAAATTCGTATCAACAGATACGCAGTATTTT.

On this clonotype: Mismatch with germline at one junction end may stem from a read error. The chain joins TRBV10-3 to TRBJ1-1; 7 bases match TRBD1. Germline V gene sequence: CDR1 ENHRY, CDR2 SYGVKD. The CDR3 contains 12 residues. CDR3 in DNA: TGTGCCACCAGTGACAGGGCGGGTGAAGCTTTCTTT. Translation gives CATSDRAGEAFF.

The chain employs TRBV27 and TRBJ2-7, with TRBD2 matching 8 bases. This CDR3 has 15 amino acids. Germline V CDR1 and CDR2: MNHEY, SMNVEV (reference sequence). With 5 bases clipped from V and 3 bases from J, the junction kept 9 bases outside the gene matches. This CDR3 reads CASSSLGAGGYEQYV. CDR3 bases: TGTGCCAGCAGTAGCCTAGGGGCGGGGGGCTACGAGCAGTACGTC.

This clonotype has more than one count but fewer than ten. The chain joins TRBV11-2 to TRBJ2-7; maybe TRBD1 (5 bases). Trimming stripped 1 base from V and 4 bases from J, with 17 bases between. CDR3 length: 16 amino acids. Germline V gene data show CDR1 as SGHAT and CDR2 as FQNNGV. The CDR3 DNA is TGTGCCAGCAGCTTAGCGCCCGCCACGACAGTTTACGAGCAGTACTTC. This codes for CASSLAPATTVYEQYF.

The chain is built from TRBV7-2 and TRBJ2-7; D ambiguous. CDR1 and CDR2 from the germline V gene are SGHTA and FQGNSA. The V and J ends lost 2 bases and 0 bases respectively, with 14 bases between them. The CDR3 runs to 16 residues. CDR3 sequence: CASSLSGRPSSYEQYF. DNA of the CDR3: TGTGCCAGCAGCTTATCTGGCAGACCGAGCTCCTACGAGCAGTACTTC.

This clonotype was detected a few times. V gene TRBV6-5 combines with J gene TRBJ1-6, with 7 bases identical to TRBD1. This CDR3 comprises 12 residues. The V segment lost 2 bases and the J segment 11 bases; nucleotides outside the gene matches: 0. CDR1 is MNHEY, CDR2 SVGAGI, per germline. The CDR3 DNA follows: TGTGCCAGCAGTTACCAGGGGGCACCCCTCCACTTT. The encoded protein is CASSYQGAPLHF.

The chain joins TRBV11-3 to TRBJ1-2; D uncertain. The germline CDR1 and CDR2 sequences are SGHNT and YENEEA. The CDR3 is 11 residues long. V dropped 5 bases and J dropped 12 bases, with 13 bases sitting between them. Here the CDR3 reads CASSLGRVHTF. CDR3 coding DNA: TGTGCCAGCAGCCTTGGTCGCGTACACACCTTC.

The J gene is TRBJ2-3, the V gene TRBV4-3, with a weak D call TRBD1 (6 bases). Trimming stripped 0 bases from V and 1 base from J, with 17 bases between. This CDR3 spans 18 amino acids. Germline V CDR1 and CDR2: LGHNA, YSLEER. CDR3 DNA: TGCGCCAGCAGCCAAGATCGCCAGGGGCTGATAGGCACAGATACGCAGTATTTT. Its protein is CASSQDRQGLIGTDTQYF.

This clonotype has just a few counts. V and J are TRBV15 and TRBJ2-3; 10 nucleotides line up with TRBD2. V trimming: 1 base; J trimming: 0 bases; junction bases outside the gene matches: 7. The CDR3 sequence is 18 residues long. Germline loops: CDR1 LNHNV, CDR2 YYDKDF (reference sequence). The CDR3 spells CATSRVGGLAESTDTQYF. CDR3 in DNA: TGTGCCACCAGCAGAGTGGGTGGACTAGCGGAAAGCACAGATACGCAGTATTTT.